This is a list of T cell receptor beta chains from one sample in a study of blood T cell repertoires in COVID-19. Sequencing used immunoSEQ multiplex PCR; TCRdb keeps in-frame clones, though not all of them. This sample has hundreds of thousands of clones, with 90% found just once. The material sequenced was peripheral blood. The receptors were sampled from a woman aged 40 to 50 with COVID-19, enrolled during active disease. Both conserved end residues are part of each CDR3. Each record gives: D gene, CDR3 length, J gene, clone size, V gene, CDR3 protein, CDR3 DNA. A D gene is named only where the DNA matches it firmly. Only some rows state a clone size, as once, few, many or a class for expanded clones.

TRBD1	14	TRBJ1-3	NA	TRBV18	CASSPSGQGNTIYF	TGTGCCAGCTCACCCTCGGGACAGGGAAACACCATATATTTT
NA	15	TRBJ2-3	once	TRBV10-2	CASSESTTGTDTQYF	TGCGCCAGCAGTGAGTCGACTACCGGCACAGATACGCAGTATTTT
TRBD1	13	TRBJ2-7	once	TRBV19	CASSKGQGYEQYF	TGTGCCAGTAGTAAGGGACAGGGCTACGAGCAGTACTTC
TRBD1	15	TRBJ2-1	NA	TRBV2	CASKTGQGSYNEQFF	TGTGCCAGCAAAACGGGACAGGGGTCCTACAATGAGCAGTTCTTC
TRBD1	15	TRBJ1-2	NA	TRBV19	CASSAGTGGDYGYTF	TGTGCCAGTAGTGCCGGGACAGGGGGCGACTATGGCTACACCTTC
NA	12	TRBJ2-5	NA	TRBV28	CASSPMGETQYF	TGTGCCAGCAGTCCCATGGGCGAGACCCAGTACTTC
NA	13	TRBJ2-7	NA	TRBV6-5	CASSYSQGNEQYF	TGTGCCAGCAGTTACTCACAGGGAAACGAGCAGTACTTC
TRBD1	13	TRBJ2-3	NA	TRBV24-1	CATSWTGGDTQYF	TGTGCCACCAGCTGGACAGGGGGGGATACGCAGTATTTT
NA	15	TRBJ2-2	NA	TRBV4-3	CASSQGHPEPGELFF	TGCGCCAGCAGCCAAGGTCATCCGGAGCCCGGGGAGCTGTTTTTT
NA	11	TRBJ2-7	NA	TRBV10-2	CASGASGEQYF	TGCGCCAGCGGAGCATCGGGCGAGCAGTACTTC
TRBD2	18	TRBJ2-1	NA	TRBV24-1	CATNTGTSGRDAYNEQFF	TGTGCCACGAATACCGGGACTAGCGGGAGGGACGCCTACAATGAGCAGTTCTTC
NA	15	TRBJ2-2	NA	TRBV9	CASSVGHPNTGELFF	TGTGCCAGCAGCGTAGGACACCCAAACACCGGGGAGCTGTTTTTT
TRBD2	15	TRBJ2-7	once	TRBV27	CASSLSAGAHYEQYF	TGTGCCAGCAGTTTATCGGCGGGAGCCCACTACGAGCAGTACTTC
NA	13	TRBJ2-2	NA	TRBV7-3	CASSTRSAGELFF	TGTGCCAGCAGCACCCGGAGCGCCGGGGAGCTGTTTTTT
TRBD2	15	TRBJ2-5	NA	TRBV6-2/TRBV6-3	CASSSWTSGQETQYF	TGTGCCAGCAGTTCCTGGACTAGCGGCCAAGAGACCCAGTACTTC
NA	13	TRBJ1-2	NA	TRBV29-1	CTVQDLTDYGYTF	TGCACCGTACAGGACCTGACAGACTATGGCTACACCTTC
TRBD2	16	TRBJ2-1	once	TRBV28	CASSSEPGLATNEQFF	TGTGCCAGCAGTTCGGAACCGGGACTAGCTACTAATGAGCAGTTCTTC
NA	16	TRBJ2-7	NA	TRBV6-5	CASSLLQGSSSYEQYF	TGTGCCAGCAGTTTACTCCAGGGCTCAAGCTCCTACGAGCAGTACTTC
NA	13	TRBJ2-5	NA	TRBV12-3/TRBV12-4	CASSSTGRETQYF	TGTGCCAGCAGTTCTACAGGGCGGGAGACCCAGTACTTC
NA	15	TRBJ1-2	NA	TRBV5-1	CASSLGPDKDYGYTF	TGCGCCAGCAGCTTGGGCCCTGACAAGGACTATGGCTACACCTTC
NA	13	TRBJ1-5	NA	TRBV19	CASSADTNQPQHF	TGTGCCAGTAGTGCCGACACAAATCAGCCCCAGCATTTT
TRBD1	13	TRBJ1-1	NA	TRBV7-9	CASSPDRDAGAFF	TGTGCCAGCAGCCCAGACAGGGACGCTGGAGCTTTCTTT
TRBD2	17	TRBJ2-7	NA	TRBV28	CARSTSGGAGEMDEQYF	TGTGCCCGCAGTACCTCGGGGGGGGCAGGGGAAATGGACGAGCAGTACTTC
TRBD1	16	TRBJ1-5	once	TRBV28	CASRKTGTGTHQPQHF	TGTGCCAGCAGAAAAACCGGGACAGGGACCCATCAGCCCCAGCATTTT
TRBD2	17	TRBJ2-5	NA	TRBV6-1	CASSDQPAPGLGETQYF	TGTGCCAGCAGTGACCAGCCAGCCCCGGGACTAGGAGAGACCCAGTACTTC
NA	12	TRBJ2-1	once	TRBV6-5	CASSSRVNEQFF	TGTGCCAGCAGTTCCAGGGTGAATGAGCAGTTCTTC
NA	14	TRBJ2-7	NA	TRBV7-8	CASSRGRGSYEQYF	TGTGCCAGCAGCAGGGGCAGGGGCTCCTACGAGCAGTACTTC
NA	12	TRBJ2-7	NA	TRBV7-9	CASSFYQGEQYF	TGTGCCAGCAGTTTCTACCAGGGGGAGCAGTACTTC
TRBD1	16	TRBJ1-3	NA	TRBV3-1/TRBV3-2	CASSQNDRGSGNTIYF	TGTGCCAGCAGCCAAAATGACAGGGGATCTGGAAACACCATATATTTT
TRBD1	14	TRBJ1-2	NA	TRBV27	CASSFGQGGDGYTF	TGTGCCAGCAGTTTCGGACAGGGAGGCGATGGCTACACCTTC
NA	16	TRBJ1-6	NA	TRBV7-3	CASSLRGTILNSPLHF	TGTGCCAGCAGCTTACGAGGGACTATCCTCAATTCACCCCTCCACTTT
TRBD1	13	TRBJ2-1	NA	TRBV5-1	CASSFQGAVEQFF	TGCGCCAGCAGCTTTCAGGGGGCGGTTGAGCAGTTCTTC
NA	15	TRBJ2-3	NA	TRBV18	CASSATGKGTDTQYF	TGTGCCAGCTCAGCAACAGGGAAGGGGACAGATACGCAGTATTTT
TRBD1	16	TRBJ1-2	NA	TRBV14	CASSQEIAGGVDGYTF	TGTGCCAGCAGCCAAGAAATAGCAGGGGGCGTTGATGGCTACACCTTC
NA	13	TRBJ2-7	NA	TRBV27	CASSFDSPYEQYF	TGTGCCAGCAGTTTCGACAGCCCCTACGAGCAGTACTTC
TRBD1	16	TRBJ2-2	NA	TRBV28	CASRKTGTGGFGELFF	TGTGCCAGCAGGAAGACCGGGACAGGGGGTTTCGGGGAGCTGTTTTTT
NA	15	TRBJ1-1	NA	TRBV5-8	CASSATDRRNTEAFF	TGTGCCAGCAGCGCTACGGACAGAAGGAACACTGAAGCTTTCTTT
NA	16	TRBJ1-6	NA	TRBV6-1	CASSELSGSYNSPLHF	TGTGCCAGCAGTGAATTGTCCGGGTCCTATAATTCACCCCTCCACTTT
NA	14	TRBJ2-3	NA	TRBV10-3	CAISEGAPGDTQYF	TGTGCCATCAGTGAGGGGGCGCCCGGAGATACGCAGTATTTT
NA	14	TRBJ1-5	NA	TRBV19	CASSMVGPGQPQHF	TGTGCCAGTAGTATGGTCGGTCCCGGTCAGCCCCAGCATTTT
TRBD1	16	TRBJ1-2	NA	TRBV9	CASSVAGGRDNYGYTF	TGTGCCAGCAGCGTAGCAGGGGGGCGGGATAACTATGGCTACACCTTC
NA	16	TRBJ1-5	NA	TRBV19	CASSLGWGDSNQPQHF	TGTGCCAGTAGCCTCGGCTGGGGGGATAGCAATCAGCCCCAGCATTTT
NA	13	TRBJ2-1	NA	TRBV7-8	CASSLSPYNEQFF	TGTGCCAGCAGCTTAAGCCCCTACAATGAGCAGTTCTTC
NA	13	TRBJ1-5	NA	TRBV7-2	CASSLALGQPQHF	TGTGCCAGCAGCTTAGCGCTAGGTCAGCCCCAGCATTTT